These T cell receptor beta chains were read from a single sample in a study of T cells in Graves' hyperthyroidism and ophthalmopathy. TCRdb passed the multiplex PCR reads through MiXCR, listing each CDR3 protein once. The sample carries more than 500,000 distinct CDR3 sequences, approximately 16% recorded once. Sequenced input: blood. The receptors stem from a woman younger than 45 with Graves' ophthalmopathy. Both conserved end residues are part of each CDR3. D genes are given only for firm matches. Only part of the rows carry a size: once, few, many, or a class if the clone is expanded.

d_gene	j_gene	v_gene	abundance	CDR3aa	CDR3nt
TRBD1	TRBJ1-1	TRBV6-5	many	CASSYRRGLDDTEAFF	TGTGCCAGCAGTTACCGCAGGGGGCTGGATGACACTGAAGCTTTCTTT
-	TRBJ1-1	TRBV28	few	CVAGLYTEAFF	TGTGTTGCTGGTTTGTACACTGAAGCTTTCTTT
TRBD2	TRBJ2-7	TRBV6-2/TRBV6-3	many	CASSYNPPGTSGRFPREQYF	TGTGCCAGCAGTTACAATCCACCCGGGACTAGCGGGAGGTTCCCCAGGGAGCAGTACTTC
-	TRBJ2-1	TRBV5-1	few	CASKKEGDSYNEQFF	TGCGCCAGCAAAAAAGAAGGGGACTCCTACAATGAGCAGTTCTTC
TRBD1	TRBJ2-7	TRBV5-6	-	CASSPGTGIPYEQYF	TGTGCCAGCAGCCCCGGGACAGGGATTCCCTACGAGCAGTACTTC
TRBD2	TRBJ2-3	TRBV15	few	CATSVGLAADTQYF	TGTGCCACGTCGGTTGGACTAGCGGCAGATACGCAGTATTTT
TRBD2	TRBJ2-1	TRBV27	few	CASTQGTSGSAYNEQFF	TGTGCCAGCACCCAGGGCACTAGCGGGAGTGCCTACAATGAGCAGTTCTTC
-	TRBJ2-7	TRBV14	few	CASSSDLEDEQYF	TGTGCCAGCAGCTCGGACCTAGAGGACGAGCAGTACTTC
-	TRBJ2-2	TRBV19	many	CASSIYENTGELFF	TGTGCCAGTAGTATCTACGAGAACACCGGGGAGCTGTTTTTT
TRBD2	TRBJ2-2	TRBV6-2/TRBV6-3	-	CASSLREGGIAGELFF	TGTGCCAGCTCCCTCCGGGAGGGAGGTATCGCCGGGGAGCTGTTTTTT
-	TRBJ2-1	TRBV14	-	CASSQGTPRRFNEQFF	TGTGCCAGCAGCCAAGGTACTCCTAGGAGGTTCAATGAGCAGTTCTTC
-	TRBJ1-3	TRBV28	-	CASSSPGSGDTIYF	TGTGCCAGCAGTTCCCCCGGGTCTGGAGACACCATATATTTT
TRBD1	TRBJ1-5	TRBV6-2/TRBV6-3	-	CASTQGQDNQPQHF	TGTGCCAGCACCCAGGGACAGGACAATCAGCCCCAGCATTTT
-	TRBJ2-7	TRBV6-2/TRBV6-3	few	CASSRSSTASYEQYF	TGTGCCAGCAGCCGCAGCTCGACAGCTTCCTACGAGCAGTACTTC
-	TRBJ2-7	TRBV11-2	many	CASSLQAGRGYEQYF	TGTGCCAGCAGCTTACAGGCAGGCCGTGGGTACGAGCAGTACTTC
-	TRBJ1-1	TRBV5-1	many	CASSSNWGGIEAFF	TGCGCCAGCAGCTCAAACTGGGGAGGTATTGAAGCTTTCTTT
-	TRBJ1-2	TRBV12-3/TRBV12-4	few	CASSLQGQGYTF	TGTGCCAGCAGTCTACAGGGCCAGGGCTACACCTTC
-	TRBJ2-5	TRBV7-2	many	CASTKRASLYQETQYF	TGTGCCAGCACCAAACGGGCCTCCCTTTACCAAGAGACCCAGTACTTC
-	TRBJ2-1	TRBV9	few	CASSVGPTATLLF	TGTGCCAGCAGCGTAGGCCCTACGGCCACACTCCTCTTC
-	TRBJ2-3	TRBV10-3	once	CAILYGGTQYF	TGTGCCATCCTCTATGGAGGTACGCAGTATTTT
TRBD1	TRBJ2-7	TRBV5-1	many	CASSLDTGAAYEQYF	TGCGCCAGCAGCTTGGACACAGGGGCTGCCTACGAGCAGTACTTC
TRBD1	TRBJ1-5	TRBV5-1	-	CASSWGGTGDQPQHF	TGCGCCAGCAGCTGGGGCGGGACAGGGGATCAGCCCCAGCATTTT
-	TRBJ2-1	TRBV6-2/TRBV6-3	many	CASRSFSGTSNNEQFF	TGTGCCAGCAGATCGTTTTCCGGGACTTCGAACAATGAGCAGTTCTTC
TRBD2	TRBJ2-2	TRBV6-1	few	CASRFLAGRNTGELFF	TGTGCCAGCAGGTTTCTAGCGGGACGGAACACCGGGGAGCTGTTTTTT
TRBD2	TRBJ2-2	TRBV20-1	many	CSARDGASGGELFF	TGCAGTGCTAGAGATGGGGCTAGCGGCGGGGAGCTGTTTTTT
-	TRBJ1-1	TRBV5-5	many	CASSFRTANTEAFF	TGTGCCAGCAGCTTCAGGACGGCGAACACTGAAGCTTTCTTT
-	TRBJ2-1	TRBV19	-	CASSIGRGEGYNEQFF	TGTGCCAGTAGTATAGGGAGGGGGGAGGGCTACAATGAGCAGTTCTTC
TRBD1	TRBJ2-2	TRBV6-1	few	CASSSGTGAITGELFF	TGTGCCAGCAGTTCGGGGACAGGGGCCATCACCGGGGAGCTGTTTTTT
TRBD2	TRBJ2-1	TRBV11-2	many	CASSLEALAGVDEQFF	TGTGCCAGCAGCTTAGAAGCACTAGCGGGAGTTGATGAGCAGTTCTTC
TRBD1	TRBJ2-7	TRBV5-1	many	CASSPSGGRKSEQYF	TGCGCCAGCAGCCCTTCAGGGGGAAGGAAATCCGAGCAGTACTTC
-	TRBJ2-4	TRBV20-1	many	CSASRVTKAKNIQYF	TGCAGTGCTAGCAGAGTCACGAAAGCCAAAAACATTCAGTACTTC
TRBD1	TRBJ1-1	TRBV29-1	few	CSVGAGGLEAFF	TGCAGCGTTGGGGCAGGGGGCCTAGAAGCTTTCTTT
-	TRBJ2-3	TRBV28	many	CASSLWGNTDTQYF	TGTGCCAGCAGTTTATGGGGGAACACAGATACGCAGTATTTT
TRBD2	TRBJ2-5	TRBV28	-	CASSLYLAGVQETQYF	TGTGCCAGCAGTTTATATCTAGCGGGAGTTCAAGAGACCCAGTACTTC
-	TRBJ2-1	TRBV5-4	many	CASSLVGAGYNEQFF	TGTGCCAGCAGCTTGGTGGGGGCAGGTTACAATGAGCAGTTCTTC
-	TRBJ2-1	TRBV28	-	CASSPLTEWSGEQFF	TGTGCCAGCAGTCCCCTGACAGAATGGTCAGGTGAGCAGTTCTTC
-	TRBJ2-7	TRBV28	-	CASSRLEPYEQYF	TGTGCCAGCAGTAGACTAGAGCCCTACGAGCAGTACTTC
-	TRBJ1-1	TRBV15	-	CATSREGFVDTEAFF	TGTGCCACCAGCAGAGAAGGGTTTGTGGACACTGAAGCTTTCTTT
TRBD2	TRBJ2-2	TRBV7-2	many	CASSLATSGRGELFF	TGTGCCAGCAGCTTAGCGACTAGCGGGAGGGGGGAGCTGTTTTTT
-	TRBJ1-1	TRBV20-1	-	CSVGGGSEAFF	TGCAGTGTTGGCGGGGGCTCTGAAGCTTTCTTT
TRBD2	TRBJ2-3	TRBV29-1	many	CSVATDLAGVDLSDTQYF	TGCAGCGTTGCCACGGATCTAGCGGGGGTCGACCTATCAGATACGCAGTATTTT
-	TRBJ2-2	TRBV15	-	CATSKSGIRITGELFF	TGTGCCACCAGCAAATCCGGGATCAGAATTACCGGGGAGCTGTTTTTT
-	TRBJ1-1	TRBV29-1	many	CSVGQTGSEAFF	TGCAGCGTTGGTCAAACAGGGTCTGAAGCTTTCTTT